What follows are 5 T cell receptor beta chains derived from one specimen sequenced in a study of cytomegalovirus exposure and HLA in healthy donors. PCR was performed using 60 Vbeta and 13 Jbeta primers. Assay used: immunoSEQ multiplex PCR; TCRdb lists only in-frame clones, some missing. In total, the table holds over 200,000 clones. The sample comprised PBMCs. Source of these receptors: a woman in her twenties or thirties in good health and CMV-seropositive.

The V gene is TRBV7-2, the J gene TRBJ1-3; 8 nucleotides align to TRBD1. The V gene end was trimmed by 3 bases and the J gene end by 3 bases; junction bases not matched to a gene: 4. Germline CDR1 is SGHTA and CDR2 is FQGNSA. This CDR3 comprises 15 residues. CDR3 in DNA: TGTGCCAGCAGCTTTACAGGGGGGAATGGAAACACCATATATTTT. Translating gives CASSFTGGNGNTIYF.

The V gene is TRBV5-1, the J gene TRBJ2-2; a weak D match, TRBD1 (6 bases). The ends were cut back, 1 base at V and 7 bases at J, with 14 bases in the middle. The CDR3 contains 15 residues. Per germline, CDR1 SGHRS and CDR2 YFSETQ. The CDR3 coding sequence is TGCGCCAGCAGCTTGCAGGCAGGGGTGGTCGGGGAGCTGTTTTTT. The encoded protein is CASSLQAGVVGELFF.

V usage is TRBV4-1 and J usage is TRBJ1-2; the D gene is possibly TRBD1 (6 bases). The V gene lost 0 bases and the J gene lost 4 bases, with 9 bases spanning the gap. The CDR3 consists of 14 residues. Looked up from germline, CDR1 is MGHRA and CDR2 is YSYEKL. The CDR3 DNA follows: TGCGCCAGCAGCCAAGAACAGGGTTCCTATGGCTACACCTTC. As protein: CASSQEQGSYGYTF.

This chain connects TRBV7-9 to TRBJ1-5; TRBD1 is a possible D gene (5 bases). The germline V and J ends were trimmed by 5 bases and 7 bases, with 15 bases remaining between them. Germline loops: CDR1 SEHNR, CDR2 FQNEAQ (reference sequence). The CDR3 loop spans 14 amino acids. CDR3 nucleotide sequence: TGTGCCAGCAGCCCAGATGGGGGGGGACAGCCCCAGCATTTT. Protein product: CASSPDGGGQPQHF.

The V gene is TRBV29-1, the J gene TRBJ2-3; 10 bases line up with TRBD2. CDR1 and CDR2 (germline): SQVTM, ANQGSEA. This CDR3 contains 14 residues. V dropped 5 bases and J dropped 3; count of bases not matched to a gene: 5. The CDR3 sequence is CSVNLLAGTDTQYF. CDR3 nucleotides: TGCAGCGTTAACCTACTAGCGGGGACAGATACGCAGTATTTT.